This TCR beta chain stems from a study of shared clonotypes between healthy human individuals. Study background: Per donor, CD8 memory used one plate, CD8 naive used two, CD4 memory used three and CD4 naive used three.

General study points: Sampling used blood alone; tissue repertoires probably differ. Memory subsets had estimated richness that was generally smaller than that of naive subsets.

Germline CDR1 KGHSH, CDR2 LQKENI. The V end was cut by 4 bases, the J end by 3 bases, with 12 bases between. The CDR3 loop spans 15 amino acids. Repertoires were generated with immunoSEQ multiplex PCR, while TCRdb's copy carries only in-frame clones and drops some. Here the sample spans 650,000 to 800,000 clones, roughly two thirds being singletons. This clone turned up a few times. Antigen unknown. This receptor was identified in a woman aged 25-40 years in good health. The specimen was memory CD4+ T cells sorted from blood. Subset given: CD45RA-negative fraction. V is TRBV18 and J is TRBJ2-2; D is ambiguous. CDR3 protein: CASSRREAYTGELFF. For the CDR3, the DNA is TGTGCCAGCTCACGTAGAGAGGCTTACACCGGGGAGCTGTTTTTT.